This TCR beta chain comes out of a study of cytomegalovirus exposure and HLA in healthy donors. Points from the study as a whole: Listed as cytomegalovirus-associated were 164 TCR beta chains. Association of a missense DCLRE1C variant with TCR beta V- and J-gene trimming was reported in a later analysis.

The PCR contained 60 Vbeta and 13 Jbeta primers. Profiling relied on immunoSEQ multiplex PCR, and the TCRdb table lists in-frame clones only, not all of them. The repertoire consists of 90,000 to 120,000 clones, with 60% to 85% occurring once and the leading ten covering roughly 5%. Germline-derived CDR1 and CDR2 are LNHNV and YYDKDF (reference sequence). The V end was cut by 0 bases, the J end by 4 bases, with 13 bases between. There are 16 residues in the CDR3. Note on this clone: Its antigen is as yet unknown.

The sequence derives from a female donor in good health and CMV-seropositive. The gene calls are TRBV15 and TRBJ2-1, with TRBD2 as a possible D gene (5 bases). Sample: PBMCs. CDR3 loop: CATSRDPGLGYNEQFF. The CDR3 DNA is TGTGCCACCAGCAGAGATCCAGGACTCGGTTACAATGAGCAGTTCTTC.